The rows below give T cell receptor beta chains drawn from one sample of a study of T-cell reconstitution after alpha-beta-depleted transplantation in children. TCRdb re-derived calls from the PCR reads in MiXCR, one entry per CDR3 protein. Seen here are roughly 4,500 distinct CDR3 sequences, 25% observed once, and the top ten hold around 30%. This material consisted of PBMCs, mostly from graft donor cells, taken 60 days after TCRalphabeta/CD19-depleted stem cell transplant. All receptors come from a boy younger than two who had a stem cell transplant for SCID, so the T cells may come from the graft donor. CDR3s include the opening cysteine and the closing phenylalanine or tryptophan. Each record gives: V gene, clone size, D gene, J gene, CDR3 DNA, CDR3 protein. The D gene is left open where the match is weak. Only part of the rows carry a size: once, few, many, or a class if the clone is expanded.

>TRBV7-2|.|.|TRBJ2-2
TGTGCCAGCAGCCCCCCGGTAAACACCGGGGAGCTGTTTTTT
CASSPPVNTGELFF
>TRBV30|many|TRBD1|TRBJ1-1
TGTGCCTGGAGTCGGGGACAGGGGTTCGCTGAAGCTTTCTTT
CAWSRGQGFAEAFF
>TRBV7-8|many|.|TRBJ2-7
TGTGCCAGCGGTACCTACGAGCAGTACTTC
CASGTYEQYF
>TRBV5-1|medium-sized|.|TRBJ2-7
TGCGCCAGCAGTTTGGACAAGCCCTACGAGCAGTACTTC
CASSLDKPYEQYF
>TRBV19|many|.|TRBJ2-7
TGTGCCAGTAGCTTTTCCCTGGCCAGCGTCTACGAGCAGTACTTC
CASSFSLASVYEQYF
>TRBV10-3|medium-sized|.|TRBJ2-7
TGTGCCATCAGGTCGGGCCTCCTCTACGAGCAGTACTTC
CAIRSGLLYEQYF
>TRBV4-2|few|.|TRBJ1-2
TGTGCCATCAGCCCCGGACTTCTCTATGGCTACACCTTC
CAISPGLLYGYTF
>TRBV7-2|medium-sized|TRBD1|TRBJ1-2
TGTGCCAGCAGCTTTCCCCCAGGGGGCCATCTTGGCTATGGCTACACCTTC
CASSFPPGGHLGYGYTF
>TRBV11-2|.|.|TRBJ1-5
TGTGCCAGCAGCCAGGACATGAATCAGCCCCAGCATTTT
CASSQDMNQPQHF
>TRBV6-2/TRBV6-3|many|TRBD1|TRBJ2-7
TGTGCCAGCAGTTTGGGTGGCGACAGGGACAACGAGCAGTACTTC
CASSLGGDRDNEQYF
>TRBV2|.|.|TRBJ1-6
TGTGCCAGCGAACCTCAGGGGCGGTCACCCCTCCACTTT
CASEPQGRSPLHF
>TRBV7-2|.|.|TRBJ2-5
TGTGCCAGCAGCCTCGGGGCCAGAAAAGAGACCCAGTACTTC
CASSLGARKETQYF
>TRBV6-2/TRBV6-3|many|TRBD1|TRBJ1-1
TGTGCCAGCAGTACTGGACAGGCGTACGAGGTTGTTGAAGCTTTCTTT
CASSTGQAYEVVEAFF
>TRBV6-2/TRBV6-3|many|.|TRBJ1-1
TGTGCCAGCAGCCCGGCGATGAACACTGAAGCTTTCTTT
CASSPAMNTEAFF
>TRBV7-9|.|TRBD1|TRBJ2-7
TGTGCCAGCAGCTTAGCGGGACAGGTGTACGAGCAGTACTTC
CASSLAGQVYEQYF
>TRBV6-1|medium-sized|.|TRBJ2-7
TGTGCCAGCAGTGAAGAGGCCAGGGGTCTTTCCTACGAGCAGTACTTC
CASSEEARGLSYEQYF
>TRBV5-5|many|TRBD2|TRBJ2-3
TGTGCCAGCAGCTTGTCTGTGGGGGGGAGGCCAGATACGCAGTATTTT
CASSLSVGGRPDTQYF
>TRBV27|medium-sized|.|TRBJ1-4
.
CASRSEKNCFF
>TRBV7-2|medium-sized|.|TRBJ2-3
TGTGCCAGCAGCTTAGAGTTCCCCGTCAGCACAGATACGCAGTATTTT
CASSLEFPVSTDTQYF
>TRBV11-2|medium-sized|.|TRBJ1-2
TGTGCCAGCAGCCCCAGCATGTTAGGCTATGGCTACACCTTC
CASSPSMLGYGYTF
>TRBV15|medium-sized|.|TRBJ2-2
TGTGCCACCAGCAGAGGGGGCAAAGACACCGGGGAGCTGTTTTTT
CATSRGGKDTGELFF
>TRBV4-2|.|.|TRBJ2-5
TGTGCCATCAGCCCGGGGCTCATTCCCCAGTACTTC
CAISPGLIPQYF
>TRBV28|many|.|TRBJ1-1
TGTGCCAGCAGGGATGGATGGGACACTGAAGCTTTCTTT
CASRDGWDTEAFF
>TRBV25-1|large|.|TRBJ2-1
TGTGCCAGCAGTGATTGGGCACCCTACAATGAGCAGTTCTTC
CASSDWAPYNEQFF
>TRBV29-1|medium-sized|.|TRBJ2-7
TGCAGCATCTTGGGCCAGGGGGGATACGAGCAGTACTTC
CSILGQGGYEQYF
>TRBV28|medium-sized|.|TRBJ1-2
TGTGCCAGCAGACAATTTGGGGGCTACACCTTC
CASRQFGGYTF
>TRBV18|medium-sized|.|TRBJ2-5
TGTGCCAGCTCACCCACTGGGGTTCTCGAGAAGACCCAGTACTTC
CASSPTGVLEKTQYF
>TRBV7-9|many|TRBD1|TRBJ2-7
TGTGCCAGCAGCTCGACAGGGGGCCGATCCTACGAGCAGTACTTC
CASSSTGGRSYEQYF
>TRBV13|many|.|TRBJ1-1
TGTGCCAGCAGCTTAAGGGGCACTGAAGCTTTCTTT
CASSLRGTEAFF
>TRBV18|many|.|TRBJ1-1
TGTGCCAGCTCACCACTTCGCTACACCCCATCCAAGACTGAAGCTTTCTTT
CASSPLRYTPSKTEAFF
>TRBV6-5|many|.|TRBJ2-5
TGTGCCAGCAACGCTTGGGGGCGCTCGGAGACCCAGTACTTC
CASNAWGRSETQYF
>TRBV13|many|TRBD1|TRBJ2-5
TGTGCCAGCAGCTTAAGGGGGCGCGGGCAAGAGACCCAGTACTTC
CASSLRGRGQETQYF
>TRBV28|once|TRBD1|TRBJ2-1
TGTGCCAGCAGTTCGGGGACAGGGGGCAGGGATGAGCAGTTCTTC
CASSSGTGGRDEQFF
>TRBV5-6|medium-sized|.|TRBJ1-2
TGTGCCAGCAGCCACGGACTTACCTATGGCTACACCTTC
CASSHGLTYGYTF
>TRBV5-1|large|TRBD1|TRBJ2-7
TGCGCCAGCAGCACAGGGGACAGGGGCCACGAGCAGTACTTC
CASSTGDRGHEQYF
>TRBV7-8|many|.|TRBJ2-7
TGTGCCAGCAGCTTAGCCCCCGCGGACTGGGGCTACGAGCAGTACTTC
CASSLAPADWGYEQYF
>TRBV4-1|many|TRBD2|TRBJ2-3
TGCGCCAGCAGATGGACCGAACTAGCGGGGGGGACAGATACGCAGTATTTT
CASRWTELAGGTDTQYF
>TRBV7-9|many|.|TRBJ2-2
TGTGCCAGCAGCTTAGCCGGGGAGCTGTTTTTT
CASSLAGELFF
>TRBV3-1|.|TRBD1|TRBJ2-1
TGTGCCAGCAGCCCCATAGCCGGACAGGGGGTCATTGAGCAGTTCTTC
CASSPIAGQGVIEQFF
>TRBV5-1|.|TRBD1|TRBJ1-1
TGCGCCAGCAGACGCGCCTACAGGGGGGGGAACACTGAAGCTTTCTTT
CASRRAYRGGNTEAFF
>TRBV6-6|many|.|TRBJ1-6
TGTGCCACGCGGGGGGGGGTTTCCTATAATTCACCCCTCCACTTT
CATRGGVSYNSPLHF
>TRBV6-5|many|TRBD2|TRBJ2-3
TGTGCCAGCAGCCCGGGGGGGGTGAGCACAGATACGCAGTATTTT
CASSPGGVSTDTQYF
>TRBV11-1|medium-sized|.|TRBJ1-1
TGTGCCAGCAGCTTTCCGAAGAGGGCTGAAGCTTTCTTT
CASSFPKRAEAFF
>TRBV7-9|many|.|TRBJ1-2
TGTGCCGGCAGCTTAAAGGTCCGTGGGGGCTACACCTTC
CAGSLKVRGGYTF
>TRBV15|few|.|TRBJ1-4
TGTGCCACCGCTTCGACAACAACTAATGAAAAACTGTTTTTT
CATASTTTNEKLFF
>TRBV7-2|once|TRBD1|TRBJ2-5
TGTGCCAGCAGCCTCACAGGGGGCGCGGAGACCCAGTACTTC
CASSLTGGAETQYF
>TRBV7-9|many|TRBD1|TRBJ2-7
TGTGCCAGCAGCTTAGTCGTGGGACAGTGGGGTCCCTACGAGCAGTACTTC
CASSLVVGQWGPYEQYF